The 2 T cell receptor beta chains below all came from one sample that was sequenced in a study of T cells in women clearing cervical HPV infection. TCRdb keeps only in-frame clones here, not all; method: immunoSEQ multiplex PCR. The ten top clones account for over 5.5%, within a sample of some 20,000 clones. Sequenced material: blood buffy coat. The receptors originated from a woman aged 18-69 years with a cervical HPV16 infection that either progressed to CIN3+ or cleared (not recorded which).

Concerning this clone: The CDR3 goes on 3 residues after the read ends, and that part is filled in from the germline J gene. The chain carries TRBV5-5 and TRBJ2-7; no definite D call. Between the trimmed V and J ends, which lost 1 base and 1 base, there was a span of 9 bases. CDR3 length equals 14 residues. Looked up from germline, CDR1 is SGHKS and CDR2 is YYEKEE (reference sequence). Incomplete CDR3 DNA: TGTGCCAGCAGCTTGTTTGGCAGATCCTACGAG. It encodes CASSLFGRSYE. The complete CDR3 reads CASSLFGRSYEQYF.

CDR3 bases read: TGCAGCGTTGAGTCGGGGTTTGGC. This sequence encodes CSVESGFG. The whole CDR3 sequence reads CSVESGFGYTF. The chain is built from TRBV29-1 and TRBJ1-2; the D is unclear. Read sequence stops 3 residues before the CDR3 end, and the germline J gene provides the missing end. Germline V CDR1 and CDR2: SQVTM, ANQGSEA. V was trimmed by 3 bases and J by 7 bases, leaving 9 bases between them. The CDR3 has 11 amino acids.